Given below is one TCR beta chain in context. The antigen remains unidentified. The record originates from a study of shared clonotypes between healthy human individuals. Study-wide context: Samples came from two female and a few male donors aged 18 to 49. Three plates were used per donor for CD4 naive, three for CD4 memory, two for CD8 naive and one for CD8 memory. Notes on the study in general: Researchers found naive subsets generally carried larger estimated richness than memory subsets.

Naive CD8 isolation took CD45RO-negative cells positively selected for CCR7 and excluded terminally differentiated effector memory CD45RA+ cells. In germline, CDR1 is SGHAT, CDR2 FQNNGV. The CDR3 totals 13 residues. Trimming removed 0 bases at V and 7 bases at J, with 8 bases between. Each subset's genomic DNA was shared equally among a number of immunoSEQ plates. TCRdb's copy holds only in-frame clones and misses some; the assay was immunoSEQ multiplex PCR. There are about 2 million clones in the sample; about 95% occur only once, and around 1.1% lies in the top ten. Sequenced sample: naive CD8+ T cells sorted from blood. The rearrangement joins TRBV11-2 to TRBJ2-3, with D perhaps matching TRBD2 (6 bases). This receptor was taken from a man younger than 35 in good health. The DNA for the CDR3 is TGTGCCAGCAGCTTAGATCGCGGGAATACGCAGTATTTT. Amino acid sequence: CASSLDRGNTQYF.